Listed below are T cell receptor beta chains from one sample, sequenced in a study of low-dose radiotherapy and immunotherapy resistance in tumors. One entry per CDR3 protein results from TCRdb running MiXCR on the reads. The sample carries about 46,000 distinct CDR3 sequences, roughly 10% recorded once. The sample in question was PBMCs, obtained before treatment. The receptors were gathered from a female donor with ovarian cancer. CDR3s include the opening cysteine and the closing phenylalanine or tryptophan.

TRBJ2-3,TRBV9,CASSVEGGTDTQYF
TRBJ1-2,TRBV28,CASSLLGTGSGNYGYTF
TRBJ2-2,TRBV5-1,CASSGRARDTGELFF
TRBJ2-3,TRBV7-9,CASSLALGGGKDTQYF
TRBJ2-3,TRBV7-9,CASSPGLAGGPDTQYF
TRBJ2-3,TRBV18,CASSPLRTDTQYF
TRBJ1-5,TRBV29-1,CSARTGVGNQPQHF
TRBJ2-1,TRBV5-1,CASSWLAGGFGNEQFF
TRBJ2-1,TRBV18,CASSPRGLPYNEQFF
TRBJ1-1,TRBV9,CASSPVGQGRFEAFF
TRBJ1-1,TRBV6-6,CASRQYTEAFF
TRBJ2-5,TRBV20-1,CSARDRGLPTQYF
TRBJ2-5,TRBV5-4,CASSLPPSGGQETQYF